A single sample gave rise to the 14 T cell receptor beta chains below, sequenced in a study of T cells in Graves' hyperthyroidism and ophthalmopathy. Template material for amplifying TCR beta CDR3 regions consisted of RNA transcripts. In the first-round RT-PCR of the TCR CDR3, the HTBI primer set was used. TCRdb analysed the multiplex PCR reads with MiXCR anew, one entry per CDR3 protein. The sample yields roughly 500,000 distinct CDR3 sequences, 46% seen once. The source material was peripheral blood or thyroid tissue (not recorded which). Source of these receptors: an adult woman with Graves' disease, either hyperthyroidism or ophthalmopathy (not recorded which).

The chain recombines TRBV7-8 with TRBJ2-5; D is uncertain. CDR1 is SGHVS, CDR2 FQNEAQ, per germline. This CDR3 is 15 amino acids long. V was pared by 3 bases and J by 2 bases, with 13 bases between. The DNA for the CDR3 is TGTGCCAGCAGCTTGGGCGGAGTACCACAAGAGACCCAGTACTTC. Its protein is CASSLGGVPQETQYF.

The sample holds many counts of this clonotype. This CDR3 reads CSARTYYGYTF. DNA for the CDR3: TGCAGTGCCAGAACTTACTATGGCTACACCTTC. This sequence joins TRBV20-1 and TRBJ1-2; D is unresolved. Germline V lookup: CDR1 DFQATT, CDR2 SNEGSKA (reference sequence). V was cut by 6 bases and J by 3 bases, with 8 bases left in between. There are 11 residues in the CDR3.

This clonotype was recorded many times. V gene TRBV28 combines with J gene TRBJ2-5; D ambiguous. The V gene lost 7 bases and the J gene lost 2 bases, with 11 bases spanning the gap. Germline CDR1 MDHEN, CDR2 SYDVKM. This CDR3 has 13 amino acids. The CDR3 region is CASTNGPQETQYF. The CDR3 DNA is TGTGCCAGCACCAACGGGCCGCAAGAGACCCAGTACTTC.

There are many counts of this clonotype. The chain couples TRBV12-3 or TRBV12-4 to TRBJ1-1; tentatively, D is TRBD1 (5 bases). V was shortened by 3 bases and J by 1 base, with 9 bases between the two germline ends. The CDR3 covers 14 residues. CDR3 nucleotides: TGTGCCAGCAGTTTTCAGGGAGGGAACACTGAAGCTTTCTTT. This codes for CASSFQGGNTEAFF.

This clonotype was counted a few times. This chain links TRBV29-1 with TRBJ2-7; the D gene is possibly TRBD1 (6 bases). From germline, CDR1 is SQVTM and CDR2 ANQGSEA. Trimming left V 8 bases short and J 6 bases short, with 14 bases between. The CDR3 length is 11 residues. CDR3 protein: CSLAKGVEQYF. The CDR3 bases are TGCAGCTTAGCAAAGGGGGTCGAGCAGTACTTC.

This clonotype was found a few times. The chain employs TRBV15 and TRBJ2-6, with D unresolved. The CDR3 runs to 13 residues. Per germline, CDR1 LNHNV and CDR2 YYDKDF (reference sequence). V was pared by 3 bases and J by 4 bases, with 4 bases between. The CDR3 loop reads CATSREGANVLTF. Here the CDR3 DNA reads TGTGCCACCAGCAGGGAAGGGGCCAACGTCCTGACTTTC.

The rearrangement joins TRBV19 to TRBJ1-1, with D tentatively TRBD1 (6 bases). V gave up 5 bases and J gave up 2 bases, with 18 bases separating them. The CDR3 totals 16 residues. Germline-derived CDR1 and CDR2 are LNHDA and SQIVND (reference sequence). The CDR3 loop is CASSLGATGINTEAFF. CDR3 DNA sequence: TGTGCCAGTAGTTTGGGGGCTACAGGGATCAACACTGAAGCTTTCTTT.

This chain links TRBV19 with TRBJ1-1; D is unclear. This CDR3 is 15 amino acids long. In germline, CDR1 is LNHDA, CDR2 SQIVND (reference sequence). V was cut by 3 bases and J by 1 base, with 12 bases left in between. The CDR3 DNA follows: TGTGCCAGTAGTATGGGGAGTGGTACGAACACTGAAGCTTTCTTT. As protein: CASSMGSGTNTEAFF. Together with reference TRBV19 and TRBJ1-1, the CDR3 gives the full variable domain: DGGITQSPKYLFRKEGQNVTLSCEQNLNHDAMYWYRQDPGQGLRLIYYSQIVNDFQKGDIAEGYSVSREKKESFPLTVTSAQKNPTAFYLCASSMGSGTNTEAFFGQGTRLTVV.

The CDR3 reads CASRTSGRAGGETQYF. The CDR3 DNA follows: TGTGCCAGCAGGACTAGCGGGAGGGCGGGTGGAGAGACCCAGTACTTC. The chain employs TRBV7-9 and TRBJ2-5; 14 positions agree with TRBD2. CDR3 length: 16 residues. Losses at the gene ends were 6 bases for V and 4 bases for J; bases not matched to a gene: 7. CDR1 and CDR2 from the germline V gene are SEHNR and FQNEAQ (reference sequence).

Points on this clonotype: A read error may produce the germline difference seen at one junction end. J is TRBJ2-6 and V is TRBV7-2; weak D call: TRBD1 (6 bases). Germline CDR1 reads SGHTA; CDR2 reads FQGNSA. The CDR3 runs to 13 residues. DNA for the CDR3: TGTGCCAGCAGCTACCCAGGGGCAAACACTGAAGCTTTC. Protein sequence: CASSYPGANTEAF.

This chain uses TRBV25-1 with TRBJ1-2; weak D call: TRBD1 (5 bases). The CDR3 contains 14 residues. Germline lookup yields CDR1 MGHDK and CDR2 SYGVNS. V dropped 6 bases and J dropped 5 bases, with 16 bases sitting between them. For the CDR3, the DNA is TGTGCCAGCAGCGCAAGGGGCGACCTGTATGGCTACACCTTC. It specifies CASSARGDLYGYTF.

This clonotype was seen at least ten times. This chain links TRBV5-6 with TRBJ1-1, with D possibly being TRBD1 (6 bases). Trimming left V 5 bases short and J 2 bases short, with 10 bases between. CDR1 and CDR2 (germline): SGHDT, YYEEEE. The CDR3 runs 13 residues. CDR3 region: CASRQGKNTEAFF. DNA of the CDR3: TGTGCCAGCAGACAGGGCAAAAACACTGAAGCTTTCTTT.

This clonotype was seen repeatedly, ten times or more. The rearrangement uses TRBV6-5 and TRBJ1-4; D is unresolved. The germline CDR1 and CDR2 sequences are MNHEY and SVGAGI. The length of the CDR3 is 14 residues. V lost 0 bases and J 9 bases, leaving 11 bases between the germline ends. The CDR3 nucleotides are TGTGCCAGCAGTTACTCTGGACCGGTTCAAAAACTGTTTTTT. It is translated as CASSYSGPVQKLFF.

V usage is TRBV15 and J usage is TRBJ1-5; D is perhaps TRBD1 (6 bases). The CDR3 runs 17 residues. The V end was cut by 3 bases, the J end by 0 bases, with 15 bases between. Germline CDR1 LNHNV, CDR2 YYDKDF (reference sequence). The CDR3 DNA sequence: TGTGCCACCAGCAGCCAAGGGGGTCCGTATAGCAATCAGCCCCAGCATTTT. It translates to CATSSQGGPYSNQPQHF.